The 29 T cell receptor beta chains listed next were all sequenced from one sample in a study of blood T cell dynamics during melanoma immunotherapy. Indicated time point: week 3, after first cycle of checkpoint inhibitor. TCRdb keeps only in-frame clones here, not all; method: immunoSEQ multiplex PCR. The sample holds approximately 29,000 clones, over 70% seen once. The sequenced sample was blood, obtained from a patient treated with checkpoint blockade. The receptors come from a human donor with melanoma.

The V call is TRBV7-3, the J call TRBJ2-1; 10 bases fit TRBD1. The germline V gene encodes CDR1 SGHTA and CDR2 FQGTGA. Germline trimming cut 5 bases from V and 5 bases from J; bases unmatched to any gene: 6. The CDR3 extends over 15 amino acids. The CDR3 coding sequence is TGTGCCAGCAGCCGAGGGACAGGGGCAAACAATGAGCAGTTCTTC. Translating gives CASSRGTGANNEQFF.

The V call is TRBV23-1, the J call TRBJ2-1; 14 positions agree with TRBD2. TRBV23-1 is identified as an open reading frame with a role that is uncertain. The CDR3 is 17 amino acids. Trimming removed 4 bases from V and 3 bases from J; junction bases left unmatched: 5. The CDR3 here is CASSRRTSGGYYNEQFF. DNA of the CDR3: TGCGCCAGCAGTCGTCGGACTAGCGGGGGGTACTACAATGAGCAGTTCTTC.

The J gene is TRBJ2-7, the V gene TRBV27; TRBD2 matches at 9 bases. Germline CDR1 and CDR2: MNHEY and SMNVEV (reference sequence). V lost 6 bases to trimming and J lost 4 bases; unmatched junction nucleotides: 4. The CDR3 consists of 13 residues. The DNA of the CDR3 is TGTGCCAGCAGCCCAGCGGGGGGATACGAGCAGTACTTC. It codes for CASSPAGGYEQYF.

The chain combines TRBV2 with TRBJ1-4, with 7 nucleotides matching TRBD1. The CDR3 spans 17 residues. Per the germline V gene, CDR1 is SNHLY and CDR2 is FYNNEI. The junction had 15 bases not matched to a gene; V was cut back by 7 bases and J by 4 bases. CDR3 protein: CASNTPGQVGDNEKLFF. The CDR3 DNA sequence: TGTGCCAGCAACACCCCCGGACAGGTTGGGGATAATGAAAAACTGTTTTTT. Together with reference TRBV2 and TRBJ1-4, the CDR3 gives the full variable domain: EPEVTQTPSHQVTQMGQEVILRCVPISNHLYFYWYRQILGQKVEFLVSFYNNEISEKSEIFDDQFSVERPDGSNFTLKIRSTKLEDSAMYFCASNTPGQVGDNEKLFFGSGTQLSVL.

The V gene is TRBV19, the J gene TRBJ1-6, with 8 bases matching TRBD1. Germline CDR1 reads LNHDA; CDR2 reads SQIVND (reference sequence). The CDR3 is 14 amino acids. V lost 6 bases and J lost 10; bases outside the gene matches: 8. The CDR3 DNA reads TGTGCCAGTAGCGGAACAGGGGGTACCTCACCCCTCCACTTT. It translates to CASSGTGGTSPLHF. Supplemented by reference TRBV19 and TRBJ1-6, the full variable domain reads DGGITQSPKYLFRKEGQNVTLSCEQNLNHDAMYWYRQDPGQGLRLIYYSQIVNDFQKGDIAEGYSVSREKKESFPLTVTSAQKNPTAFYLCASSGTGGTSPLHFGNGTRLTVT.

The J gene is TRBJ2-7, the V gene TRBV4-1, with TRBD1 matching over 9 bases. V shed 4 bases, J shed 4 bases, and the junction held 11 bases outside the gene matches. The length of the CDR3 is 16 residues. CDR1 MGHRA and CDR2 YSYEKL come from the germline V gene. CDR3 DNA sequence: TGCGCCAGCAGCCCGACTAAGAGACAGGGGGTTTACGAGCAGTACTTC. Translation gives CASSPTKRQGVYEQYF.

The CDR3 loop reads CASRAGTGLNTEAFF. CDR3 bases: TGTGCCAGCAGGGCCGGTACAGGGCTGAACACTGAAGCTTTCTTT. The gene calls are TRBV6-1 and TRBJ1-1; D may be TRBD1 (6 bases). The V and J ends lost 6 bases and 0 bases respectively, with 14 bases between them. Germline V gene sequence: CDR1 MNHNS, CDR2 SASEGT. The CDR3 spans 15 residues.

The chain combines TRBV7-9 with TRBJ2-5; D is unresolved. CDR1 SEHNR and CDR2 FQNEAQ come from the germline V gene (reference sequence). CDR3 length equals 11 residues. V was pared by 5 bases and J by 5 bases, with 6 bases between. CDR3 sequence reads: CASSPVETQYF. The CDR3 region has the DNA TGTGCCAGCAGCCCCGTTGAGACCCAGTACTTC.

This clone was observed a handful of times. The genes are TRBV10-3 and TRBJ1-1; D is undetermined. This CDR3 spans 13 amino acids. Looked up from germline, CDR1 is ENHRY and CDR2 is SYGVKD. The V gene lost 4 bases and the J gene lost 1 base, with 7 bases spanning the gap. The CDR3 coding sequence is TGTGCCATCAGTGGACGTAGGAACACTGAAGCTTTCTTT. It translates to CAISGRRNTEAFF.

The chain employs TRBV30 and TRBJ1-2, with D unresolved. The CDR3 runs 13 residues. Germline V lookup: CDR1 GTSNPN, CDR2 SVGIG (reference sequence). V gave up 2 bases and J gave up 2 bases, with 9 bases separating them. CDR3 region: CAWSTGRNYGYTF. The CDR3 nucleotides read TGTGCCTGGAGTACGGGCAGAAACTATGGCTACACCTTC.

CDR3 nucleotides: TGTGCCAGCAGCGTAGCTATGGAGAGCACTGAAGCTTTCTTT. This codes for CASSVAMESTEAFF. This chain uses TRBV9 with TRBJ1-1; D is uncertain. Germline V lookup: CDR1 SGDLS, CDR2 YYNGEE. The CDR3 has 14 amino acids. The V end lost 0 bases, the J end lost 4 bases, and 10 bases lay between the germline ends.

The rearrangement uses TRBV28 and TRBJ1-5; D call uncertain. With 9 bases removed from V and 7 bases from J, the gap between germline ends came to 13 bases. Germline loops: CDR1 MDHEN, CDR2 SYDVKM. The CDR3 spans 12 residues. The CDR3 DNA reads TGTGCCAGTACTATGCTCAACCAGCCCCAGCATTTT. Protein sequence: CASTMLNQPQHF.

The rearrangement links TRBV6-1 to TRBJ1-4; 7 bases are a match to TRBD1. The CDR3 is 13 amino acids. V trimming: 6 bases; J trimming: 5 bases; junction bases outside the gene matches: 3. Germline loops: CDR1 MNHNS, CDR2 SASEGT. The CDR3 region is CASRDRWNEKLFF. CDR3 nucleotides: TGTGCCAGCAGGGACAGGTGGAATGAAAAACTGTTTTTT.

The chain couples TRBV4-2 to TRBJ2-5; 10 bases are a match to TRBD2. CDR1 LGHNA and CDR2 YNFKEQ come from the germline V gene. The trim removed 0 bases at V and 5 bases at J, leaving 6 bases unmatched. The CDR3 contains 16 residues. CDR3 region: CASSQERLAGEETQYF. The CDR3 DNA reads TGTGCCAGCAGCCAAGAACGGCTAGCGGGGGAGGAGACCCAGTACTTC.

This clone turned up a few times. This chain connects TRBV4-3 to TRBJ2-7; 12 bases align to TRBD2. The length of the CDR3 is 16 residues. Per germline, CDR1 LGHNA and CDR2 YSLEER. The V and J ends lost 4 bases and 2 bases, in that order; junction bases with no gene match: 6. For the CDR3, the DNA is TGCGCCAGCAGCCCAGGACTAGCGGGGAGGCCCTACGAGCAGTACTTC. Translation: CASSPGLAGRPYEQYF.

The chain joins TRBV14 to TRBJ2-7; no definite D call. CDR3 length: 13 residues. Per germline, CDR1 SGHDN and CDR2 FVKESK. The germline V and J ends were trimmed by 5 bases and 3 bases, with 11 bases remaining between them. This chain's CDR3 is CASSAHKGYEQYF. CDR3 nucleotide sequence: TGTGCCAGCAGCGCACACAAGGGCTACGAGCAGTACTTC.

The rearrangement links TRBV6-6 to TRBJ2-1, with D unresolved. The germline V gene encodes CDR1 MNHNY and CDR2 SVGAGI (reference sequence). This CDR3 contains 11 residues. The V gene lost 0 bases and the J gene lost 7 bases, with 1 base spanning the gap. The CDR3 region is CASSYSNEQFF. CDR3 DNA: TGTGCCAGCAGTTACTCGAATGAGCAGTTCTTC.

This clone has more than one count but fewer than ten. The CDR3 sequence is CASSASPGQGNGYTF. CDR3 bases: TGTGCCAGCAGCGCGTCACCGGGACAGGGGAACGGCTACACCTTC. V is TRBV7-8 and J is TRBJ1-2; TRBD1 matches 10 bases. V was clipped by 5 bases and J by 8 bases; unmatched bases: 11. The CDR3 spans 15 residues. The V gene's germline CDR1 is SGHVS and CDR2 FQNEAQ.

V is TRBV2 and J is TRBJ2-5; D is unclear. The CDR3 covers 11 residues. V lost 2 bases, J lost 13 bases, and 11 bases lay in between. In germline, CDR1 is SNHLY, CDR2 FYNNEI. Written as DNA, the CDR3 is TGTGCCAGCAGTGAACAGCAGGCCTGGTACTTC. Its translation: CASSEQQAWYF.

The gene calls are TRBV7-8 and TRBJ2-4; D gene unclear. The CDR3 covers 16 residues. Germline CDR1 SGHVS, CDR2 FQNEAQ. The ends were cut back, 5 bases at V and 7 bases at J, with 21 bases in the middle. The CDR3 sequence: CASSPRVGPNSNIQYF. For the CDR3, the DNA is TGTGCCAGCAGCCCTAGGGTCGGTCCAAATTCGAACATTCAGTACTTC.

The rearrangement links TRBV4-1 to TRBJ2-2; a weak D match, TRBD2 (6 bases). CDR1 MGHRA and CDR2 YSYEKL come from the germline V gene. The CDR3 length is 19 residues. Trimming left V 1 base short and J 1 base short, with 19 bases between. The CDR3: CASSQVSGQYSGNTGELFF. The CDR3 DNA follows: TGCGCCAGCAGCCAAGTTAGCGGCCAATACAGCGGGAACACCGGGGAGCTGTTTTTT.

The rearrangement joins TRBV19 to TRBJ2-1; TRBD2 aligns across 10 bases. The CDR3 sequence is 14 residues long. V lost 5 bases, J lost 8 bases, and 6 bases stayed unmatched. Looked up from germline, CDR1 is LNHDA and CDR2 is SQIVND (reference sequence). As DNA, the CDR3 is TGTGCCAGTAGTGTTATAGCGGGGGGTGATGAGCAGTTCTTC. Translating gives CASSVIAGGDEQFF.

The genes are TRBV6-5 and TRBJ1-1; TRBD1 matches 11 bases. The CDR3 is 15 residues long. The V gene's germline CDR1 is MNHEY and CDR2 SVGAGI. Losses at the gene ends were 5 bases for V and 4 bases for J; bases not matched to a gene: 6. In DNA, the CDR3 is TGTGCCAGCAGTCGGACAGGGGGCTCCTTCACTGAAGCTTTCTTT. Protein product: CASSRTGGSFTEAFF.

Sample share makes this clone large. The chain joins TRBV21-1 to TRBJ1-1; TRBD1 is the table's D call, not checked against the DNA. TRBV21-1 is shown as a pseudogene. The CDR3 is made up of 12 amino acids. CDR3 nucleotides: TGTGCCAGCAGCCCCCCCCCAGGCAAGGCTTTCTTT. This encodes CASSPPPGKAFF.

This chain connects TRBV4-1 to TRBJ2-7, with 9 bases that match TRBD2. Germline V gene data show CDR1 as MGHRA and CDR2 as YSYEKL. CDR3 length: 15 residues. V lost 4 bases and J lost 1; bases outside the gene matches: 5. The CDR3 here is CASSLSGSGSYEQYF. The CDR3 DNA reads as TGCGCCAGCAGCCTTAGCGGGAGCGGGTCCTACGAGCAGTACTTC.

V usage is TRBV4-2 and J usage is TRBJ1-3; D is undetermined. Between the trimmed V and J ends, which lost 0 bases and 2 bases, there was a span of 17 bases. The CDR3 is 18 amino acids. The V gene's germline CDR1 is LGHNA and CDR2 YNFKEQ. The CDR3 here is CASSQDLGRTHAGNTIYF. The CDR3 DNA reads as TGTGCCAGCAGCCAAGATCTTGGCAGGACTCACGCTGGAAACACCATATATTTT.

The V gene is TRBV25-1, the J gene TRBJ1-5; D possibly corresponds to TRBD1 (6 bases). Germline CDR1 is MGHDK and CDR2 is SYGVNS. V was clipped by 3 bases and J by 7 bases, with 22 bases between them. The CDR3 is made up of 17 amino acids. DNA for the CDR3: TGTGCCAGCAGTGAGAGACAGGCCGTTCCGCTCCGCCAGCCCCAGCATTTT. It encodes CASSERQAVPLRQPQHF.

By sample share, this clone is medium-sized. The chain is built from TRBV7-6 and TRBJ2-7, with TRBD1 as a possible D gene (5 bases). The CDR3 sequence is 15 residues long. V lost 0 bases and J 2 bases, leaving 11 bases between the germline ends. The germline CDR1 and CDR2 sequences are SGHVS and FNYEAQ. The CDR3 reads CASSLAETDPYEQYF. The DNA for the CDR3 is TGTGCCAGCAGCTTAGCCGAGACAGATCCCTACGAGCAGTACTTC. The full variable domain, its missing parts supplied by reference TRBV7-6 and TRBJ2-7, is GAGVSQSPRYKVTKRGQDVALRCDPISGHVSLYWYRQALGQGPEFLTYFNYEAQQDKSGLPNDRFSAERPEGSISTLTIQRTEQRDSAMYRCASSLAETDPYEQYFGPGTRLTVT.

This clone is judged medium-sized. The chain recombines TRBV4-2 with TRBJ1-5; D might be TRBD1 (6 bases). V lost 4 bases, J lost 1 base, and 11 bases lay in between. The CDR3 contains 15 residues. The germline V gene has CDR1 LGHNA and CDR2 YNFKEQ. The CDR3 DNA follows: TGTGCCAGCAGCCCATCGCAGGGGAGCAATCAGCCCCAGCATTTT. This encodes CASSPSQGSNQPQHF.